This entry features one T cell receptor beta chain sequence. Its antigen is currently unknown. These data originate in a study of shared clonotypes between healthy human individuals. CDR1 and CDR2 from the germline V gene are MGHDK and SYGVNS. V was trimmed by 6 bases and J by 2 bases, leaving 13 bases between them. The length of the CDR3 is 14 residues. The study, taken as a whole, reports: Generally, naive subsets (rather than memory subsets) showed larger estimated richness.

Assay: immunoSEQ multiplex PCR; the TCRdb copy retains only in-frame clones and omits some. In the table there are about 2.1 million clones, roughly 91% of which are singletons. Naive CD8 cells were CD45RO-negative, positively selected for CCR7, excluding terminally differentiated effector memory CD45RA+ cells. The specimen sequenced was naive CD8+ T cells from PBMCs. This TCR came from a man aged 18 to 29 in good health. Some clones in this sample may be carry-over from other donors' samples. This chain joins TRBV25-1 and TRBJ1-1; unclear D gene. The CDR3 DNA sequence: TGTGCCAGCAGCCCCCGGCGGCTAAACACTGAAGCTTTCTTT. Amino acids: CASSPRRLNTEAFF.